These 18 T cell receptor beta chains were all obtained from the same sample, sequenced in a study of shared clonotypes between healthy human individuals. Terminally differentiated effector memory CD45RA+ cells were left out of the naive CD8 fraction, which was CD45RO-negative and positively selected for CCR7. The method was immunoSEQ multiplex PCR; TCRdb's version includes in-frame clones alone and lacks a portion of them. The sample has about 820,000 clones, roughly 92% seen once; the top ten hold 24%. Material for sequencing was naive CD8+ T cells sorted from blood. The origin of the receptors is a man aged 25 to 40 in good health.

The rearrangement joins TRBV4-3 to TRBJ2-4; the D gene is possibly TRBD2 (5 bases). This CDR3 is 15 amino acids long. V shed 0 bases and J shed 8 bases, with 14 bases lying between them. Germline V gene lookup returns CDR1 LGHNA and CDR2 YSLEER. In DNA form, the CDR3 reads TGCGCCAGCAGCCAAGATAGCGATAGCTTTGACATTCAGTACTTC. Protein sequence: CASSQDSDSFDIQYF.

The genes are TRBV10-3 and TRBJ2-3; TRBD2 agrees at 10 bases. Losses at the gene ends were 10 bases for V and 3 bases for J; bases not matched to a gene: 4. Germline CDR1 is ENHRY and CDR2 is SYGVKD. CDR3 length: 13 residues. CDR3 sequence: CATLAGATDTQYF. CDR3 DNA: TGTGCCACCCTAGCGGGAGCGACAGATACGCAGTATTTT.

The rearrangement uses TRBV19 and TRBJ2-7; 10 bases match TRBD2. Germline V lookup: CDR1 LNHDA, CDR2 SQIVND (reference sequence). Trimming took 3 bases from V and 3 from J; bases not matched to a gene: 5. The CDR3 covers 15 residues. CDR3 residues: CASSMELAGIYEQYF. The DNA of the CDR3 is TGTGCCAGTAGTATGGAACTAGCGGGGATCTACGAGCAGTACTTC.

A note on this clone: Different DNA sequences within this sample yield the same CDR3. V and J are TRBV6-5 and TRBJ1-1; tentatively, D is TRBD1 (6 bases). Germline lookup yields CDR1 MNHEY and CDR2 SVGAGI. V lost 6 bases and J lost 1, with 9 bases in between. The CDR3 length is 13 residues. CDR3 nucleotides: TGTGCCAGCAGCTCGGGACAGAACACTGAAGCTTTCTTT. Protein sequence: CASSSGQNTEAFF.

The V call is TRBV9, the J call TRBJ1-1, with D unresolved. V was shortened by 4 bases and J by 0 bases, with 16 bases between the two germline ends. There are 16 residues in the CDR3. Per germline, CDR1 SGDLS and CDR2 YYNGEE. The CDR3, as DNA: TGTGCCAGCAGCCCCCTTGGCGCGGACGTGAACACTGAAGCTTTCTTT. This translates into CASSPLGADVNTEAFF.

The genes are TRBV5-1 and TRBJ2-3; unclear D gene. The CDR3 length is 13 residues. Germline V gene sequence: CDR1 SGHRS, CDR2 YFSETQ. V was shortened by 2 bases and J by 4 bases, with 8 bases between the two germline ends. As DNA, the CDR3 is TGCGCCAGCAGCTTCACTGCGCCAGATACGCAGTATTTT. Translation gives CASSFTAPDTQYF.

V gene TRBV5-4 combines with J gene TRBJ1-5; weak D call: TRBD1 (6 bases). Trimming pared 4 bases from V and 6 bases from J, leaving 11 bases between. The CDR3 runs 13 residues. In germline, CDR1 is SGHNT, CDR2 YYREEE (reference sequence). The DNA of the CDR3 is TGTGCCAGCAGCCGGGAGGGGGGTCAGCCCCAGCATTTT. Translated, it gives CASSREGGQPQHF. The entire variable domain, with the rest obtained from reference TRBV5-4 and TRBJ1-5, is as follows: ETGVTQSPTHLIKTRGQQVTLRCSSQSGHNTVSWYQQALGQGPQFIFQYYREEENGRGNFPPRFSGLQFPNYSSELNVNALELDDSALYLCASSREGGQPQHFGDGTRLSIL.

The J gene is TRBJ2-5, the V gene TRBV7-9; 7 nucleotides match TRBD2. J gave up 5 bases and V 5 bases, and 5 bases lay outside the gene matches. Germline-derived CDR1 and CDR2 are SEHNR and FQNEAQ (reference sequence). This CDR3 is 13 amino acids long. CDR3 nucleotide sequence: TGTGCCAGCAGCCCCAGCGGGGTTGAGACCCAGTACTTC. Its protein product is CASSPSGVETQYF.

This sequence joins TRBV27 and TRBJ2-2; 12 bases align to TRBD2. CDR3 length equals 18 residues. Germline V gene sequence: CDR1 MNHEY, CDR2 SMNVEV (reference sequence). Trimming took 0 bases from V and 3 from J; bases not matched to a gene: 5. CDR3 loop: CASSLSGGLAGYTGELFF. The CDR3 DNA follows: TGTGCCAGCAGTTTATCGGGAGGACTAGCGGGATACACCGGGGAGCTGTTTTTT.

The rearrangement links TRBV29-1 to TRBJ2-1; 7 positions agree with TRBD2. The germline V gene has CDR1 SQVTM and CDR2 ANQGSEA. Trimming took 2 bases from V and 9 from J; bases not matched to a gene: 10. This CDR3 is 14 amino acids long. The DNA of the CDR3 is TGCAGCGTTGAAAAGACTAGCCTAAACGGTGAGCAGTTCTTC. Its protein is CSVEKTSLNGEQFF.

Notes on this clone: The same CDR3 arises from other DNA sequences in this sample as well. The chain employs TRBV27 and TRBJ2-7; no clear D gene. Trimming removed 2 bases at V and 3 bases at J, with 5 bases between. The CDR3 is 12 residues long. Germline CDR1 MNHEY, CDR2 SMNVEV (reference sequence). The CDR3, as DNA: TGTGCCAGCAGTTTACCCAGCTACGAGCAGTACTTC. It codes for CASSLPSYEQYF.

This clone was recorded a few times. Within the sample, other DNA sequences also encode this same CDR3. The chain recombines TRBV6-4 with TRBJ2-1, with TRBD2 matching over 9 bases. CDR1 and CDR2 (germline): MRHNA, SNTAGT. J gave up 0 bases and V 0 bases, and 0 bases lay outside the gene matches. The CDR3 spans 16 residues. CDR3 region: CASSDSTSGSYNEQFF. The CDR3 DNA follows: TGTGCCAGCAGTGACTCGACTAGCGGCTCCTACAATGAGCAGTTCTTC.

This rearrangement joins TRBV29-1 to TRBJ2-1; 9 bases line up with TRBD1. This CDR3 is built from 14 residues. The germline gives CDR1 SQVTM, CDR2 ANQGSEA. J gave up 4 bases and V 7 bases, and 8 bases lay outside the gene matches. The CDR3 reads CSAPGQGAYNEQFF. The CDR3 bases are TGCAGCGCCCCGGGACAGGGAGCATACAATGAGCAGTTCTTC.

The chain recombines TRBV9 with TRBJ1-1; D not certain. Germline V gene lookup returns CDR1 SGDLS and CDR2 YYNGEE. The CDR3 length is 13 residues. Trimming removed 0 bases at V and 4 bases at J, with 7 bases between. The CDR3: CASSVADGTEAFF. CDR3 DNA sequence: TGTGCCAGCAGCGTAGCGGACGGCACTGAAGCTTTCTTT.

The V gene is TRBV7-9, the J gene TRBJ2-1; D unresolved. Trimming took 1 base from V and 4 from J, leaving 17 bases between them. This CDR3 has 17 amino acids. Germline V CDR1 and CDR2: SEHNR, FQNEAQ (reference sequence). CDR3 protein: CASSLGAGSGTYNEQFF. DNA for the CDR3: TGTGCCAGCAGCTTAGGGGCCGGGTCCGGAACTTACAATGAGCAGTTCTTC.

The chain links TRBV12-1 to TRBJ2-7. TRBV12-1 is tagged as a pseudogene. There are 14 residues in the CDR3. The CDR3 region has the DNA TGTGCCAGCAGCTTTTCGCGAAGGGACCTCGAGCAGTACTTC. The encoded protein is CASSFSRRDLEQYF.

The chain carries TRBV27 and TRBJ2-2; D may match TRBD1 or TRBD2 (5 bases each). Germline lookup yields CDR1 MNHEY and CDR2 SMNVEV (reference sequence). Trimming took 5 bases from V and 3 from J, leaving 10 bases between them. CDR3 length: 14 amino acids. The DNA for the CDR3 is TGTGCCAGCAGTCCCGGGACCGACACCGGGGAGCTGTTTTTT. Amino acids: CASSPGTDTGELFF.

This rearrangement joins TRBV7-6 to TRBJ2-1; D gene uncertain. The germline V gene encodes CDR1 SGHVS and CDR2 FNYEAQ. CDR3 size: 12 residues. The germline V and J ends were trimmed by 5 bases and 9 bases, with 11 bases remaining between them. For the CDR3, the DNA is TGTGCCAGCAGCGCCGTCCTAGGTGAGCAGTTCTTC. Protein sequence: CASSAVLGEQFF.